This record concerns one TCR beta chain sequence. The data originate from a study of blood T cell repertoires in COVID-19. Repertoires were generated with immunoSEQ multiplex PCR, while TCRdb's copy carries only in-frame clones and drops some. This table holds under 250,000 clones, approximately 82% found once. The clonotype comes from a woman older than 75 with acute or convalescent COVID-19. Specimen: peripheral blood.

CDR3 DNA sequence: TGTGCCAGCAGCTTAGTTGGGACAACTGGGAATTCACCCCTCCACTTT. As protein: CASSLVGTTGNSPLHF. The gene calls are TRBV7-2 and TRBJ1-6; possibly TRBD1 for D (6 bases). The germline gives CDR1 SGHTA, CDR2 FQGNSA. The V gene lost 1 base and the J gene lost 7 bases, with 14 bases spanning the gap. CDR3 length: 16 amino acids.